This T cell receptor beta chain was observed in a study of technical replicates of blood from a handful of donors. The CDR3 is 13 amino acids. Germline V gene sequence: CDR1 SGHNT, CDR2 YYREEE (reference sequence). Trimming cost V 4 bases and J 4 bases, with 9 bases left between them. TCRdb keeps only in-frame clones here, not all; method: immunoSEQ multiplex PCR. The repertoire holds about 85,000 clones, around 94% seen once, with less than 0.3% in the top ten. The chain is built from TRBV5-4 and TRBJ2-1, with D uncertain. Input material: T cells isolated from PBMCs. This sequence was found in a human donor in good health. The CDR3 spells CASSSPEYNEQFF. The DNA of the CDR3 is TGTGCCAGCAGCAGCCCGGAGTACAATGAGCAGTTCTTC. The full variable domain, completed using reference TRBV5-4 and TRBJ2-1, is ETGVTQSPTHLIKTRGQQVTLRCSSQSGHNTVSWYQQALGQGPQFIFQYYREEENGRGNFPPRFSGLQFPNYSSELNVNALELDDSALYLCASSSPEYNEQFFGPGTRLTVL.